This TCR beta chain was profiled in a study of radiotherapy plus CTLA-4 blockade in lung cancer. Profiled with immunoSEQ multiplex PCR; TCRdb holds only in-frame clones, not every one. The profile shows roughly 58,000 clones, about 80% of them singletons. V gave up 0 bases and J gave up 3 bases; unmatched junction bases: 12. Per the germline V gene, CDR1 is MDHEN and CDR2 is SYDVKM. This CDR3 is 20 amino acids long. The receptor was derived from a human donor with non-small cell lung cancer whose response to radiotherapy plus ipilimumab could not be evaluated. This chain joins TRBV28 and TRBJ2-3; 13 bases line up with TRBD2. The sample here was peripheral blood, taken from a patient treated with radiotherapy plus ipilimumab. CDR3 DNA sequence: TGTGCCAGCAGTTTATGGTGGACTAGCGGGAGCCGACCGGGGACAGATACGCAGTATTTT. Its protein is CASSLWWTSGSRPGTDTQYF.